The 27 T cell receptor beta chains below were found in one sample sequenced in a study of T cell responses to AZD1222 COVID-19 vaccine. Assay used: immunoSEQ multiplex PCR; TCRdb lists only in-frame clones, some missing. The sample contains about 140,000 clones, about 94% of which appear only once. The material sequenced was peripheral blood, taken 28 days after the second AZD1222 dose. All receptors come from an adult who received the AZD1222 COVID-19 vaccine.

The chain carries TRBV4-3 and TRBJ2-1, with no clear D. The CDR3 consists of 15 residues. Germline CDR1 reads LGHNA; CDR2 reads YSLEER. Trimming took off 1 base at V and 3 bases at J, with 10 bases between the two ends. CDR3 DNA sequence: TGCGCCAGCAGCCAAGCCGTTGGGAACTACAATGAGCAGTTCTTC. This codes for CASSQAVGNYNEQFF.

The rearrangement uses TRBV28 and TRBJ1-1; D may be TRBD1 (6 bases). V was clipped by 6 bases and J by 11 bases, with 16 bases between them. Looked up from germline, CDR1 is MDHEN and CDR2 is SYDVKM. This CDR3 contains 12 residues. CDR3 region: CASSEKQGLAFF. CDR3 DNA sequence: TGTGCCAGCAGCGAAAAACAGGGCTTGGCTTTCTTT.

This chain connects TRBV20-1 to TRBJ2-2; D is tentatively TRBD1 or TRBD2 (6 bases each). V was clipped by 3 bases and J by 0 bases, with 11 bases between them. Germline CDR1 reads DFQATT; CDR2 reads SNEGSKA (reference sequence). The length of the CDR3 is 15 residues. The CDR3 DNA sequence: TGCAGTGCTAGTCGTCGGGGGCCGAACACCGGGGAGCTGTTTTTT. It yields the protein CSASRRGPNTGELFF.

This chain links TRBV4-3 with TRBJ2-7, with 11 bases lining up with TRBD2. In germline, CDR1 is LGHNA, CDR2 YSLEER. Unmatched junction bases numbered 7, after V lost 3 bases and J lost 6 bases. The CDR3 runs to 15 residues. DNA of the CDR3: TGCGCCAGCAGCCATACTAGCGGGAGAACCCGCGAGCAGTACTTC. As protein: CASSHTSGRTREQYF.

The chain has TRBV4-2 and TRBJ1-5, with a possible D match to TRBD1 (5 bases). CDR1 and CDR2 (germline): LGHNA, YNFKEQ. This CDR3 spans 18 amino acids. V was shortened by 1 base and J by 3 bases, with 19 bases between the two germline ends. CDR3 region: CASSQVRGRERDNQPQHF. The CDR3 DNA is TGTGCCAGCAGCCAAGTAAGGGGCAGGGAAAGGGACAATCAGCCCCAGCATTTT.

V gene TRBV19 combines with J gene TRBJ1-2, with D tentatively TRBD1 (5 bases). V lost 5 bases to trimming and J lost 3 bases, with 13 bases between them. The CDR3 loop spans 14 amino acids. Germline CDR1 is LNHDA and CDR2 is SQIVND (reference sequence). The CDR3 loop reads CASSGGGRYYGYTF. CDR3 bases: TGTGCCAGTAGTGGGGGAGGACGGTACTATGGCTACACCTTC.

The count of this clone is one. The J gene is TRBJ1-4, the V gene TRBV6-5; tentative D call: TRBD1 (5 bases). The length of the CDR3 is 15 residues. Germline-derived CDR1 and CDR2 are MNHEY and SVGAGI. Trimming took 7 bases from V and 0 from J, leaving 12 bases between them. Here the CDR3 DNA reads TGTGCCAGCACTTCATCGGGGCCAACTAATGAAAAACTGTTTTTT. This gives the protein CASTSSGPTNEKLFF.

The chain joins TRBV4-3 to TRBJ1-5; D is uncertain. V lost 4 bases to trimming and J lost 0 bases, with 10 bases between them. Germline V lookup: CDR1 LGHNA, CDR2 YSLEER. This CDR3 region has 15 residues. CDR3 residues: CASSPLLGSNQPQHF. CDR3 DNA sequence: TGCGCCAGCAGCCCTCTCCTGGGTAGCAATCAGCCCCAGCATTTT.

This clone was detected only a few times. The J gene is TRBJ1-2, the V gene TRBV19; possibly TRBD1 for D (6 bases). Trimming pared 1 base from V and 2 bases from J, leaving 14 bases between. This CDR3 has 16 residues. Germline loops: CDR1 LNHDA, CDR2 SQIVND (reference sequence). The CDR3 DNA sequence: TGTGCCAGTAGTATAGCGCCGTGGGACAACAACTATGGCTACACCTTC. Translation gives CASSIAPWDNNYGYTF.

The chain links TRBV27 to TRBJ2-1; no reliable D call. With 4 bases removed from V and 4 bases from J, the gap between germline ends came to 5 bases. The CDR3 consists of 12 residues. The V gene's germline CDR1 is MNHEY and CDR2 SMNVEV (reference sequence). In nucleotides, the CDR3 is TGTGCCAGCAGTTCGCTATACAATGAGCAGTTCTTC. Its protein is CASSSLYNEQFF.

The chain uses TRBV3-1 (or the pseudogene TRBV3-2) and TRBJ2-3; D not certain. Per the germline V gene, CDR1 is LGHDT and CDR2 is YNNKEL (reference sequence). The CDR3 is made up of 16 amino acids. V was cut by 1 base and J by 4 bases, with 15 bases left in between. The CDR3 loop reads CASSQAQIGSADTQYF. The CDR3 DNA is TGTGCCAGCAGCCAAGCTCAGATAGGGTCCGCAGATACGCAGTATTTT.

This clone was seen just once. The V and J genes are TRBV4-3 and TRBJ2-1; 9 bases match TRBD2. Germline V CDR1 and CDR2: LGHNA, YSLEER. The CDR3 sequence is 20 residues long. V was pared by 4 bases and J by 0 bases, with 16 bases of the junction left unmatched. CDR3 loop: CASSRPPLAGPLSSYNEQFF. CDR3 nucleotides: TGCGCCAGCAGCCGCCCGCCCCTAGCGGGACCCCTGAGCTCCTACAATGAGCAGTTCTTC.

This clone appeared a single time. In DNA form, the CDR3 reads TGTGCCAGCTCACGCCCCGGACAGCTAGATTCTAACTATGGCTACACCTTC. Its translation: CASSRPGQLDSNYGYTF. V usage is TRBV18 and J usage is TRBJ1-2; D perhaps matches TRBD1 (6 bases). Trimming cost V 4 bases and J 0 bases, with 18 bases left between them. CDR1 KGHSH and CDR2 LQKENI come from the germline V gene. The CDR3 is 17 amino acids.

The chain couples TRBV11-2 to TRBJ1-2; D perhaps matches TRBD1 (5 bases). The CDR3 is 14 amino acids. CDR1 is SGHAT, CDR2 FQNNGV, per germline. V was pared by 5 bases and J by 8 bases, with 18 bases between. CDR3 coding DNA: TGTGCCAGCAGCCCCGGAATTCGGGGCTGGGGCTACACCTTC. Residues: CASSPGIRGWGYTF.

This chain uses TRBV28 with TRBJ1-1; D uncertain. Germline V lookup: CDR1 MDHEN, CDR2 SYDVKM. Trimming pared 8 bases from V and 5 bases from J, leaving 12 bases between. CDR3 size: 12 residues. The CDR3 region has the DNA TGTGCCAGCCACAGATCGGGGACTGAAGCTTTCTTT. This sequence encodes CASHRSGTEAFF.

DNA of the CDR3: TGCGCCAGCAGCTCGGACGGAGCACCTAACTATGGCTACACCTTC. Its translation: CASSSDGAPNYGYTF. V and J are TRBV5-1 and TRBJ1-2; D is unclear. The CDR3 consists of 15 residues. Trimming left V 3 bases short and J 0 bases short, with 12 bases between. Germline CDR1 and CDR2: SGHRS and YFSETQ. Supplemented by reference TRBV5-1 and TRBJ1-2, the full variable domain reads KAGVTQTPRYLIKTRGQQVTLSCSPISGHRSVSWYQQTPGQGLQFLFEYFSETQRNKGNFPGRFSGRQFSNSRSEMNVSTLELGDSALYLCASSSDGAPNYGYTFGSGTRLTVV.

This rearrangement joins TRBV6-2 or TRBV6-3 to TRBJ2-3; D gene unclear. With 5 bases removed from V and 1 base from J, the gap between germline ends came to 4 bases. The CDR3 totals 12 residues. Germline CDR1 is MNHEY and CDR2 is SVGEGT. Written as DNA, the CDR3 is TGTGCCAGCAGTCTCGGCACAGATACGCAGTATTTT. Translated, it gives CASSLGTDTQYF.

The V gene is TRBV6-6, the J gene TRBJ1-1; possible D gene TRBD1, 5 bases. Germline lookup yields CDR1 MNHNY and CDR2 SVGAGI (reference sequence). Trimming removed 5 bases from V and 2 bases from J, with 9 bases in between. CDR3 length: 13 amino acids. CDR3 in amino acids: CASSVGHNTEAFF. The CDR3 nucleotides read TGTGCCAGCAGTGTCGGACACAACACTGAAGCTTTCTTT.

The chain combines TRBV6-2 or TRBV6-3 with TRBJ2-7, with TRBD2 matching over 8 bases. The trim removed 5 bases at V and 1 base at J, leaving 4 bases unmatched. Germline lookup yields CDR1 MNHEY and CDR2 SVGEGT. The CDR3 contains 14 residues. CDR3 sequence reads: CASSTSGTSYEQYF. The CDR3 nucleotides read TGTGCCAGCAGTACTAGCGGTACATCCTACGAGCAGTACTTC.

The CDR3 nucleotides read TGCGCCAGCAGCTTGGAGGGGGAGGGGCAAGCTTTCTTT. It translates to CASSLEGEGQAFF. This chain connects TRBV5-1 to TRBJ1-1, with D possibly matching TRBD1 (6 bases). The CDR3 has 13 residues. Germline lookup yields CDR1 SGHRS and CDR2 YFSETQ. The V gene lost 0 bases and the J gene lost 9 bases, with 12 bases spanning the gap.

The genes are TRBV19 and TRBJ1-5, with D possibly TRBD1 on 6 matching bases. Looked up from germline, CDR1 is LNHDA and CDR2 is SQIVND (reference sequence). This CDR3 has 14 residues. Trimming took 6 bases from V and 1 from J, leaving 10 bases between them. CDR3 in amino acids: CASRRQGSNQPQHF. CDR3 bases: TGTGCCAGTAGGAGGCAGGGGAGCAATCAGCCCCAGCATTTT.

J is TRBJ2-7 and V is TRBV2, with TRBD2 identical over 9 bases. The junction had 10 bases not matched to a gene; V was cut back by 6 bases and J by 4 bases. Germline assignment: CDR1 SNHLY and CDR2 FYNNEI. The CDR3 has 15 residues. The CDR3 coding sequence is TGTGCCAGCAGAGGCGGGAGGGCCGAAGTTTACGAGCAGTACTTC. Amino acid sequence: CASRGGRAEVYEQYF.

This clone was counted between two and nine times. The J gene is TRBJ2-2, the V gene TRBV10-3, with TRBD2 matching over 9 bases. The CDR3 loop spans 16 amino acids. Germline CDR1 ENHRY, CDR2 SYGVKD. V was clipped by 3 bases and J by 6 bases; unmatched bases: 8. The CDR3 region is CAISEGGGRVPGELFF. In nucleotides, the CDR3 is TGTGCCATCAGTGAAGGGGGCGGGAGGGTCCCCGGGGAGCTGTTTTTT.

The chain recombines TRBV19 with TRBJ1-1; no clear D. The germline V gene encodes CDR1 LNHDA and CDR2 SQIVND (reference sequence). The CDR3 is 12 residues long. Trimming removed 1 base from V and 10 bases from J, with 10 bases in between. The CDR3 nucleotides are TGTGCCAGTAGTATAGGGACGACTCGAGCTTTCTTT. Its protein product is CASSIGTTRAFF.

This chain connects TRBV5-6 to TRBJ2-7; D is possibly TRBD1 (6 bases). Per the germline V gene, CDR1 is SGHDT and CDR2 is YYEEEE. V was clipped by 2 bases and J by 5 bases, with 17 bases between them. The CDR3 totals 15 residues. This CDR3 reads CASSFIRQDENEQYF. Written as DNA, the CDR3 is TGTGCCAGCAGCTTTATAAGACAGGACGAGAACGAGCAGTACTTC.

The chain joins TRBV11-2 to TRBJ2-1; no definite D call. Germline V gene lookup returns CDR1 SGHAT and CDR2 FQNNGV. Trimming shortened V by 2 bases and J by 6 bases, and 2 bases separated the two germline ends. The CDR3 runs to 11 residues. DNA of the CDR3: TGTGCCAGCAGCTTAACCAATGAGCAGTTCTTC. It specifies CASSLTNEQFF.

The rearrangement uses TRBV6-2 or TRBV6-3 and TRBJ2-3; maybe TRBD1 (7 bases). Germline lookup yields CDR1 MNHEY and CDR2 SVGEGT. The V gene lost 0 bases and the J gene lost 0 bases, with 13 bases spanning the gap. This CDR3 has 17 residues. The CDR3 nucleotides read TGTGCCAGCAGTTACTCACCGCAGGGGGGAAGCACAGATACGCAGTATTTT. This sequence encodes CASSYSPQGGSTDTQYF.